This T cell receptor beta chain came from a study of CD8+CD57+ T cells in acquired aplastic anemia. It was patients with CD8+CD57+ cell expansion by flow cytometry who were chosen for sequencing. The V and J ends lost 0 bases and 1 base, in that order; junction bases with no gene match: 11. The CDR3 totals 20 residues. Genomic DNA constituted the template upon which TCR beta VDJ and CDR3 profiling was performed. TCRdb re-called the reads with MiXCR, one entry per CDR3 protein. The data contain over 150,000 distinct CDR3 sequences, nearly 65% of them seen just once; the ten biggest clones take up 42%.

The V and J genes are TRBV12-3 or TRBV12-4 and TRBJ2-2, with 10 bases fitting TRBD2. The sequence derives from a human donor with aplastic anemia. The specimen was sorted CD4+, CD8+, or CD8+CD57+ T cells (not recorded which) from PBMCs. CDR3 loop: CASSLAPGGLAALNTGELFF. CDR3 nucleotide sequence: TGTGCCAGCAGTTTAGCGCCGGGAGGACTAGCGGCGCTGAACACCGGGGAGCTGTTTTTT.